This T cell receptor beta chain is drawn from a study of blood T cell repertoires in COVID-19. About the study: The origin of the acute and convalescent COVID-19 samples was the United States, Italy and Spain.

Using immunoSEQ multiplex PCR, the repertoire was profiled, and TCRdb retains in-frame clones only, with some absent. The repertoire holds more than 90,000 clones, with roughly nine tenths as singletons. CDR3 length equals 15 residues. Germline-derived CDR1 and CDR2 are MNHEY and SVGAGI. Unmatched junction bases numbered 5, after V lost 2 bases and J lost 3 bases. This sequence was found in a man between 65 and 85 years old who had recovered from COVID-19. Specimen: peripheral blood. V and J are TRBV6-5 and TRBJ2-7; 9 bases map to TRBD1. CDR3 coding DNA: TGTGCCAGCAGTTACCCCGGGACAGGGAACTACGAGCAGTACTTC. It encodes CASSYPGTGNYEQYF.